This entry lists 27 T cell receptor beta chains sequenced from one sample in a study of cytomegalovirus exposure and HLA in healthy donors. Researchers ran the PCR with 60 Vbeta and 13 Jbeta primers. The assay was immunoSEQ multiplex PCR, and TCRdb's table has in-frame clones only and misses some. Of about 190,000 clones in the sample, roughly 88% were seen once. The specimen was PBMCs. These receptors came from a boy aged 2 to 10 in good health and CMV-seronegative.

This rearrangement joins TRBV9 to TRBJ2-3; D might be TRBD2 (5 bases). V gave up 0 bases and J gave up 0 bases, with 14 bases separating them. Germline CDR1 is SGDLS and CDR2 is YYNGEE. The CDR3 has 17 amino acids. CDR3 protein: CASSVGILAGSTDTQYF. CDR3 DNA: TGTGCCAGCAGCGTAGGTATCCTAGCAGGAAGCACAGATACGCAGTATTTT.

The chain links TRBV28 to TRBJ1-2, with 8 nucleotides matching TRBD1. J lost 2 bases, V lost 3 bases, and 5 bases had no gene match. From germline, CDR1 is MDHEN and CDR2 SYDVKM. This CDR3 has 15 amino acids. The CDR3 DNA reads TGTGCCAGCAGTTTCTCGGGACAGGTCAACTATGGCTACACCTTC. Translated, it gives CASSFSGQVNYGYTF.

V usage is TRBV27 and J usage is TRBJ2-7; perhaps TRBD2 as D (6 bases). The CDR3 spans 13 residues. V was clipped by 4 bases and J by 1 base, with 8 bases between them. CDR1 MNHEY and CDR2 SMNVEV come from the germline V gene (reference sequence). The CDR3 sequence is CASSYGTSYEQYF. CDR3 nucleotides: TGTGCCAGCAGTTATGGGACTTCCTACGAGCAGTACTTC.

J is TRBJ1-5 and V is TRBV6-1; D call uncertain. V lost 5 bases and J lost 1, with 6 bases in between. This CDR3 region has 13 residues. Germline V gene data show CDR1 as MNHNS and CDR2 as SASEGT. The CDR3 DNA reads as TGTGCCAGCAGTTCTGTAAGCAATCAGCCCCAGCATTTT. This sequence encodes CASSSVSNQPQHF.

The chain links TRBV9 to TRBJ2-2, with D possibly TRBD1 on 5 matching bases. Germline CDR1 reads SGDLS; CDR2 reads YYNGEE. The CDR3 runs 15 residues. Trimming stripped 1 base from V and 5 bases from J, with 12 bases between. CDR3 DNA: TGTGCCAGCAGCGTAATGCCAGGGCCGACCGGGGAGCTGTTTTTT. Encoded protein: CASSVMPGPTGELFF.

The chain links TRBV7-2 to TRBJ2-1; 10 bases are shared with TRBD2. The V segment lost 5 bases and the J segment 9 bases; nucleotides outside the gene matches: 10. The CDR3 totals 15 residues. CDR1 and CDR2 from the germline V gene are SGHTA and FQGNSA. The CDR3 loop reads CASSPIAGGSVEQFF. As DNA, the CDR3 is TGTGCCAGCAGCCCCATAGCGGGAGGATCGGTTGAGCAGTTCTTC. Looking up the rest from reference TRBV7-2 and TRBJ2-1 gives the full variable domain: GAGVSQSPSNKVTEKGKDVELRCDPISGHTALYWYRQSLGQGLEFLIYFQGNSAPDKSGLPSDRFSAERTGGSVSTLTIQRTQQEDSAVYLCASSPIAGGSVEQFFGPGTRLTVL.

The V gene is TRBV5-4, the J gene TRBJ2-1, with 9 bases fitting TRBD2. The CDR3 spans 15 residues. The trim removed 3 bases at V and 6 bases at J, leaving 7 bases unmatched. Germline V gene data show CDR1 as SGHNT and CDR2 as YYREEE (reference sequence). The DNA of the CDR3 is TGTGCCAGCAGCTCTGTTAGCGGGAGTCTCAATGAGCAGTTCTTC. Translated, it gives CASSSVSGSLNEQFF.

The sample holds a few counts of this clone. The chain uses TRBV6-1 and TRBJ2-5; D is possibly TRBD1 (6 bases). Germline V gene lookup returns CDR1 MNHNS and CDR2 SASEGT. The V and J ends lost 3 bases and 13 bases respectively, with 15 bases between them. The CDR3 spans 12 residues. CDR3 protein: CASSDTGTTGYF. The CDR3 nucleotides read TGTGCCAGCAGTGATACAGGGACGACCGGGTACTTC.

In this sample, this clone turned up once. The chain combines TRBV4-1 with TRBJ2-1, with TRBD2 matching 10 bases. V was clipped by 3 bases and J by 7 bases; unmatched bases: 9. Germline V gene data show CDR1 as MGHRA and CDR2 as YSYEKL. The CDR3 has 16 amino acids. CDR3 residues: CASSQLLAGFSNEQFF. In DNA, the CDR3 is TGCGCCAGCAGCCAGCTACTAGCGGGATTTAGTAATGAGCAGTTCTTC.

The chain combines TRBV7-6 with TRBJ1-2; possible D gene TRBD1, 6 bases. Germline V gene lookup returns CDR1 SGHVS and CDR2 FNYEAQ. The CDR3 runs 14 residues. The ends were cut back, 4 bases at V and 1 base at J, with 10 bases in the middle. CDR3 DNA sequence: TGTGCCAGCAGCTCAGGGGACGGTAACTATGGCTACACCTTC. Translation: CASSSGDGNYGYTF.

The chain joins TRBV29-1 to TRBJ2-7; 9 bases match TRBD2. The junction had 10 bases not matched to a gene; V was cut back by 5 bases and J by 2 bases. CDR1 is SQVTM and CDR2 is ANQGSEA in the germline V gene. The length of the CDR3 is 15 residues. The CDR3 here is CSVSRRLAEPYEQYF. In nucleotides, the CDR3 is TGCAGCGTTTCCCGACGACTAGCGGAGCCCTACGAGCAGTACTTC.

This chain uses TRBV15 with TRBJ2-1, with TRBD2 matching over 15 bases. V lost 4 bases to trimming and J lost 5 bases; unmatched junction nucleotides: 9. CDR1 is LNHNV, CDR2 YYDKDF, per germline (reference sequence). The CDR3 extends over 18 amino acids. The CDR3 nucleotides are TGTGCCACCAGCAAACCCGGGACTAGCGGGAGGAAAAACAATGAGCAGTTCTTC. Residues: CATSKPGTSGRKNNEQFF.

The J gene is TRBJ1-5, the V gene TRBV21-1; the table's D call TRBD1 went unverified against the DNA. TRBV21-1 constitutes a pseudogene. The CDR3 consists of 14 residues. The CDR3 here is CASSSDRGPKPQHF. The DNA for the CDR3 is TGTGCCAGCAGCAGCGACAGGGGGCCGAAGCCCCAGCATTTT.

V is TRBV15 and J is TRBJ2-7, with a weak D call TRBD1 (5 bases). Germline V gene lookup returns CDR1 LNHNV and CDR2 YYDKDF (reference sequence). V was pared by 0 bases and J by 9 bases, with 9 bases between. CDR3 length: 12 residues. DNA of the CDR3: TGTGCCACCAGCAGAGATAGGGGCGGGCAGTACTTC. Protein: CATSRDRGGQYF.

The rearrangement links TRBV4-3 to TRBJ1-1, with D possibly being TRBD1 (6 bases). Germline V gives CDR1 LGHNA, CDR2 YSLEER. CDR3 length: 16 residues. Deletions cut 0 bases from V and 0 bases from J, with 11 bases between. CDR3 sequence: CASSQEGAVMNTEAFF. CDR3 nucleotides: TGCGCCAGCAGCCAAGAGGGGGCAGTTATGAACACTGAAGCTTTCTTT.

This clone was seen only once. V usage is TRBV9 and J usage is TRBJ2-6, with D tentatively TRBD1 (6 bases). V was pared by 3 bases and J by 3 bases, with 13 bases between. CDR1 and CDR2 (germline): SGDLS, YYNGEE. There are 16 residues in the CDR3. The CDR3 nucleotides read TGTGCCAGCAGCGGGGACATCCTTTTTGGGGCCAACGTCCTGACTTTC. Its protein is CASSGDILFGANVLTF. Full variable domain (outside the CDR3, taken from reference TRBV9 and TRBJ2-6): DSGVTQTPKHLITATGQRVTLRCSPRSGDLSVYWYQQSLDQGLQFLIQYYNGEERAKGNILERFSAQQFPDLHSELNLSSLELGDSALYFCASSGDILFGANVLTFGAGSRLTVL.

This clone came up a few times. The chain joins TRBV6-5 to TRBJ1-4; D perhaps matches TRBD1 (6 bases). The CDR3 is 12 amino acids. Trimming removed 5 bases from V and 8 bases from J, with 9 bases in between. The germline CDR1 and CDR2 sequences are MNHEY and SVGAGI. CDR3 residues: CASSETGEKLFF. The CDR3 region has the DNA TGTGCCAGCAGTGAAACAGGGGAAAAACTGTTTTTT.

The chain has TRBV5-8 and TRBJ1-5; TRBD1 might be the D (6 bases). The length of the CDR3 is 14 residues. Germline assignment: CDR1 SGHTS and CDR2 YDEGEE. Trimming shortened V by 3 bases and J by 3 bases, and 10 bases separated the two germline ends. The chain's CDR3 is CASSSGQNNQPQHF. CDR3 nucleotide sequence: TGTGCCAGCAGCTCAGGACAGAACAATCAGCCCCAGCATTTT.

This clone was seen only a few times. This chain joins TRBV10-1 and TRBJ1-2; D gene uncertain. Trimming left V 5 bases short and J 1 base short, with 8 bases between. The V gene's germline CDR1 is WNHNN and CDR2 SYGVQD (reference sequence). CDR3 length equals 13 residues. CDR3 coding DNA: TGCGCCAGCAGTCCTACCGGTAACTATGGCTACACCTTC. This sequence encodes CASSPTGNYGYTF.

V usage is TRBV5-6 and J usage is TRBJ2-7, with 13 bases matching TRBD2. Germline-derived CDR1 and CDR2 are SGHDT and YYEEEE. V lost 1 base and J lost 1; bases outside the gene matches: 8. The CDR3 is made up of 18 amino acids. The CDR3 region is CASSLLLAGGPSSYEQYF. In DNA, the CDR3 is TGTGCCAGCAGCTTGTTACTAGCGGGAGGGCCATCATCCTACGAGCAGTACTTC.

This chain connects TRBV5-1 to TRBJ2-7, with TRBD1 matching 10 bases. Germline V CDR1 and CDR2: SGHRS, YFSETQ. Trimming took 3 bases from V and 6 from J; bases not matched to a gene: 6. CDR3 length: 14 residues. The CDR3 bases are TGCGCCAGCAGCTCTCCGGGACAGGGGAGCGAGCAGTACTTC. Encoded protein: CASSSPGQGSEQYF.

The genes are TRBV5-1 and TRBJ2-1, with TRBD2 identical over 12 bases. The germline gives CDR1 SGHRS, CDR2 YFSETQ. V was clipped by 2 bases and J by 4 bases; unmatched bases: 4. This CDR3 region has 16 residues. In DNA, the CDR3 is TGCGCCAGCAGCTTAACCGGGACTAGCGGGTACAATGAGCAGTTCTTC. This translates into CASSLTGTSGYNEQFF.

The chain has TRBV5-1 and TRBJ2-5; perhaps TRBD1 as D (6 bases). V lost 7 bases and J 5 bases, leaving 15 bases between the germline ends. The CDR3 runs to 13 residues. Germline V gives CDR1 SGHRS, CDR2 YFSETQ. The CDR3 loop is CASADRRGETQYF. In nucleotides, the CDR3 is TGCGCCAGCGCCGACCGAAGGGGGGAGACCCAGTACTTC.

This clone was picked up one time. This chain joins TRBV2 and TRBJ2-7; TRBD1 is a possible D gene (6 bases). Germline CDR1 reads SNHLY; CDR2 reads FYNNEI. V lost 2 bases and J lost 0, with 11 bases in between. This CDR3 spans 15 amino acids. CDR3 sequence (DNA): TGTGCCAGCAGTGAAACAACAGGGACCTCCTACGAGCAGTACTTC. Encoded protein: CASSETTGTSYEQYF.

In this sample, this clone turned up a few times. CDR3 amino acids: CASSYRDSTYNEQFF. In DNA form, the CDR3 reads TGTGCCAGCAGTTACCGGGACAGTACCTACAATGAGCAGTTCTTC. The chain employs TRBV27 and TRBJ2-1, with 7 bases lining up with TRBD1. The CDR3 is 15 residues long. Germline loops: CDR1 MNHEY, CDR2 SMNVEV (reference sequence). V shed 4 bases and J 2 bases; nucleotides not matched to a gene: 5.

In its sample, this clone was seen once. The V and J genes are TRBV15 and TRBJ1-1; TRBD1 might be the D (5 bases). This CDR3 region has 15 residues. Trimming took off 1 base at V and 3 bases at J, with 12 bases between the two ends. The germline CDR1 and CDR2 sequences are LNHNV and YYDKDF (reference sequence). The CDR3 sequence is CATSRGDSSYTEAFF. CDR3 in DNA: TGTGCCACCAGCAGAGGAGACAGCAGTTACACTGAAGCTTTCTTT.

This chain joins TRBV7-2 and TRBJ2-3; D perhaps matches TRBD1 (5 bases). This CDR3 is built from 14 residues. V lost 1 base to trimming and J lost 4 bases, with 9 bases between them. Germline loops: CDR1 SGHTA, CDR2 FQGNSA. This CDR3 is CASSLVLGADTQYF. CDR3 sequence (DNA): TGTGCCAGCAGCTTAGTTTTAGGGGCAGATACGCAGTATTTT.